This TCR beta chain was recorded in a study of vaccination and CD4 T cells after COVID-19. Study context: Convalescent patients gave post-COVID blood a median about 100 days post-diagnosis, range 35 to 161. A median of 72 days (range 14 to 241) separated dose two from the taking of post-vaccine samples. Notes on the study in general: Convalescent patients' vaccine-specific clones were spike mono-reactive in 304 of 307 cases.

For this clonotype: Its antigen remains unknown.

Regarding treatment: approximately nine-day PBMC culture with coronavirus spike peptide pools or control peptides (ViraFEST assay). V was clipped by 3 bases and J by 7 bases, with 12 bases between them. The CDR3 is made up of 14 amino acids. CDR1 and CDR2 from the germline V gene are KGHDR and SFDVKD. The assay that was used to sequence DNA from cultured CD4+ T cells was the Oncomine TCR Beta short-read assay. TCRdb ran MiXCR on the PCR reads and lists one entry per CDR3 protein. Of approximately 11,000 distinct CDR3 sequences in the sample, 35% to 55% were seen once. The chain recombines TRBV24-1 with TRBJ2-1; D is unclear. The sample consisted of CD4+ T cells from blood, cultured in vitro. The sequence came from a human donor who had recovered from COVID-19. The CDR3 spells CATSDPRLRNEQFF. The CDR3, as DNA: TGTGCCACCAGTGATCCCCGCCTCCGTAATGAGCAGTTCTTC.